This T cell receptor beta chain comes out of a study of shared clonotypes between healthy human individuals. The wider study: Donors, aged 18 to 49, were a couple of women and three men.

Germline-derived CDR1 and CDR2 are ENHRY and SYGVKD. There are 14 residues in the CDR3. Losses at the gene ends were 11 bases for V and 0 bases for J; bases not matched to a gene: 6. Nashville, Tennessee was home to all donors, each a Caucasian adult. The data were produced by immunoSEQ multiplex PCR, yet TCRdb's version contains in-frame clones alone and is incomplete. This sample has around 2.5 million clones; 93% occur once, and the top ten carry 0.36%. Input material: naive CD4+ T cells from PBMCs. The sample's subset: CD45RA+ positively selected. The rearrangement joins TRBV10-3 to TRBJ1-1, with 10 bases that match TRBD1. The source is a man in his late teens or twenties in good health. Some clones in this sample may be carry-over from other donors' samples. Here the CDR3 reads CASWTGGLNTEAFF. The CDR3 DNA follows: TGTGCCTCCTGGACAGGGGGGTTGAACACTGAAGCTTTCTTT.